The 32 T cell receptor beta chains given below trace back to one sample, sequenced in a study of blood T cell repertoires in COVID-19. Assay used: immunoSEQ multiplex PCR; TCRdb lists only in-frame clones, some missing. Of 100,000 to 120,000 clones listed, about 75% are singletons. The material sequenced was peripheral blood. The receptors here all came from a woman older than 75 with active or convalescent COVID-19.

The chain combines TRBV10-3 with TRBJ2-7, with 9 bases aligning to TRBD2. The CDR3 length is 16 residues. The germline CDR1 and CDR2 sequences are ENHRY and SYGVKD. The trim removed 5 bases at V and 0 bases at J, leaving 8 bases unmatched. The CDR3 DNA reads as TGTGCCATCAGTCCTGGACTAGCGACCGTCTCCTACGAGCAGTACTTC. Translating gives CAISPGLATVSYEQYF.

The chain combines TRBV3-1 (or the pseudogene TRBV3-2) with TRBJ2-2, with a weak D call TRBD2 (6 bases). V was pared by 4 bases and J by 4 bases, with 7 bases between. CDR1 and CDR2 (germline): LGHDT, YNNKEL (reference sequence). This CDR3 is built from 13 residues. The CDR3 DNA sequence: TGTGCCAGCAGCCTGGGACTCACCGGGGAGCTGTTTTTT. It encodes CASSLGLTGELFF.

The chain couples TRBV18 to TRBJ2-7; 7 nucleotides match TRBD1. Germline CDR1 reads KGHSH; CDR2 reads LQKENI. V dropped 3 bases and J dropped 3; count of bases not matched to a gene: 8. The CDR3 runs 15 residues. CDR3 sequence: CASSPPGQSYYEQYF. CDR3 nucleotide sequence: TGTGCCAGCTCACCCCCGGGACAGAGCTACTACGAGCAGTACTTC.

This clone appeared once. The chain combines TRBV19 with TRBJ2-2; TRBD2 agrees at 8 bases. This CDR3 region has 16 residues. Looked up from germline, CDR1 is LNHDA and CDR2 is SQIVND (reference sequence). V lost 7 bases to trimming and J lost 4 bases; unmatched junction nucleotides: 11. The CDR3 region has the DNA TGTGCCAGTACCCTATCGGGGGGGCTAGGCACCGGGGAGCTGTTTTTT. Its translation is CASTLSGGLGTGELFF.

The chain couples TRBV11-1 to TRBJ1-2, with 10 bases lining up with TRBD1. V dropped 3 bases and J dropped 7; count of bases not matched to a gene: 8. This CDR3 has 15 amino acids. Germline loops: CDR1 SGHAT, CDR2 FQDESV (reference sequence). The CDR3 DNA follows: TGTGCCAGCAGCTTCCGGGACAGGGGACTTCGTGGCTACACCTTC. It yields the protein CASSFRDRGLRGYTF.

V gene TRBV15 combines with J gene TRBJ2-7; a weak D match, TRBD2 (5 bases). This CDR3 spans 11 amino acids. V lost 9 bases to trimming and J lost 6 bases, with 12 bases between them. Germline lookup yields CDR1 LNHNV and CDR2 YYDKDF (reference sequence). CDR3 residues: CATGERGEQYF. Written as DNA, the CDR3 is TGTGCCACGGGAGAGCGCGGCGAGCAGTACTTC.

The chain combines TRBV7-3 with TRBJ2-1; 8 bases match TRBD2. The J segment lost 8 bases and the V segment lost 5 bases, leaving 8 bases of the junction unmatched. The CDR3 contains 14 residues. Germline V gene data show CDR1 as SGHTA and CDR2 as FQGTGA. CDR3 DNA: TGTGCCAGCAGCCCCGAACCGACTAGCGATGAGCAGTTCTTC. It specifies CASSPEPTSDEQFF.

The CDR3 nucleotides read TGTGCCAGCAGCTTAAGGCCCGGACCGGGACTAGCTAACGAGCAGTACTTC. This codes for CASSLRPGPGLANEQYF. The chain carries TRBV7-6 and TRBJ2-7; 9 bases match TRBD2. The germline V gene encodes CDR1 SGHVS and CDR2 FNYEAQ. The length of the CDR3 is 17 residues. V dropped 2 bases and J dropped 5; count of bases not matched to a gene: 13. Drawing the rest from reference TRBV7-6 and TRBJ2-7, the complete variable domain is GAGVSQSPRYKVTKRGQDVALRCDPISGHVSLYWYRQALGQGPEFLTYFNYEAQQDKSGLPNDRFSAERPEGSISTLTIQRTEQRDSAMYRCASSLRPGPGLANEQYFGPGTRLTVT.

The chain combines TRBV20-1 with TRBJ1-2, with D perhaps matching TRBD1 (5 bases). Germline values: CDR1 DFQATT, CDR2 SNEGSKA (reference sequence). Deletions cut 3 bases from V and 11 bases from J, with 13 bases between. The CDR3 loop spans 11 amino acids. DNA for the CDR3: TGCAGTGCTAGTCGGCAGGGCCGATACACCTTC. It codes for CSASRQGRYTF.

This chain links TRBV6-1 with TRBJ1-5; D is perhaps TRBD1 (5 bases). CDR1 and CDR2 from the germline V gene are MNHNS and SASEGT. This CDR3 has 18 residues. Deletions cut 1 base from V and 0 bases from J, with 16 bases between. CDR3 nucleotides: TGTGCCAGCAGTGAAGGGCAGGGAAGTTGGCGTAGCAATCAGCCCCAGCATTTT. It encodes CASSEGQGSWRSNQPQHF.

The V call is TRBV4-1, the J call TRBJ2-1; tentatively, D is TRBD1 (5 bases). This CDR3 is built from 14 residues. Trimming shortened V by 0 bases and J by 10 bases, and 13 bases separated the two germline ends. Per the germline V gene, CDR1 is MGHRA and CDR2 is YSYEKL. CDR3 sequence: CASSQDWGPPEQFF. CDR3 nucleotide sequence: TGCGCCAGCAGCCAAGATTGGGGCCCGCCGGAGCAGTTCTTC.

V is TRBV5-1 and J is TRBJ1-2; 8 nucleotides agree with TRBD1. J lost 8 bases, V lost 4 bases, and 7 bases had no gene match. The CDR3 runs to 13 residues. Per the germline V gene, CDR1 is SGHRS and CDR2 is YFSETQ. The CDR3 is CASSGGQGDGYTF. DNA for the CDR3: TGCGCCAGCAGCGGAGGACAGGGCGACGGCTACACCTTC.

The chain recombines TRBV5-1 with TRBJ2-5, with 8 bases matching TRBD2. Trimming took 7 bases from V and 1 from J; bases not matched to a gene: 9. This CDR3 region has 15 residues. The germline V gene has CDR1 SGHRS and CDR2 YFSETQ. CDR3: CASSVAGTSQETQYF. The CDR3 DNA reads as TGCGCCAGCTCAGTAGCGGGGACATCCCAAGAGACCCAGTACTTC.

This clone was counted between two and nine times. The rearrangement links TRBV7-3 to TRBJ1-1; 7 bases are a match to TRBD1. The CDR3 has 15 amino acids. CDR1 and CDR2 from the germline V gene are SGHTA and FQGTGA. V lost 1 base to trimming and J lost 6 bases; unmatched junction nucleotides: 8. The CDR3 protein is CASSLRPQGDAEAFF. Here the CDR3 DNA reads TGTGCCAGCAGCTTAAGACCCCAGGGGGATGCTGAAGCTTTCTTT.

This clone was seen only once. V usage is TRBV4-3 and J usage is TRBJ1-1, with no clear D. The V and J ends lost 3 bases and 6 bases respectively, with 14 bases between them. This CDR3 has 14 residues. The germline gives CDR1 LGHNA, CDR2 YSLEER. This chain's CDR3 is CASSHFGVYAEAFF. The DNA of the CDR3 is TGCGCCAGCAGCCATTTCGGGGTATATGCTGAAGCTTTCTTT.

The gene calls are TRBV5-1 and TRBJ2-2; D gene ambiguous. The CDR3 loop spans 17 amino acids. CDR1 is SGHRS and CDR2 is YFSETQ in the germline V gene. The germline V and J ends were trimmed by 0 bases and 3 bases, with 15 bases remaining between them. The CDR3 is CASSLGQAHLDTGELFF. CDR3 nucleotides: TGCGCCAGCAGCTTGGGGCAGGCCCACCTCGACACCGGGGAGCTGTTTTTT.

This clone was detected once. The chain employs TRBV6-5 and TRBJ2-3; 9 bases are a match to TRBD2. The length of the CDR3 is 14 residues. Germline CDR1 MNHEY, CDR2 SVGAGI. After removal of 4 bases from V and 2 bases from J, the junction contained 1 base not matched to a gene. As DNA, the CDR3 is TGTGCCAGCAGTTGGACTAGCGACACAGATACGCAGTATTTT. Protein product: CASSWTSDTDTQYF.

DNA for the CDR3: TGTGCCAGCAGCCCAGGACTAGCGTCGCTTTACGAGCAGTACTTC. Translated, it gives CASSPGLASLYEQYF. The chain couples TRBV11-3 to TRBJ2-7, with 9 bases that match TRBD2. V lost 5 bases, J lost 4 bases, and 9 bases stayed unmatched. Germline assignment: CDR1 SGHNT and CDR2 YENEEA. CDR3 length: 15 residues.

The rearrangement joins TRBV7-9 to TRBJ1-2, with a tentative D call TRBD1 (5 bases). V dropped 3 bases and J dropped 4 bases, with 15 bases sitting between them. The CDR3 covers 15 residues. The V gene's germline CDR1 is SEHNR and CDR2 FQNEAQ (reference sequence). The CDR3 coding sequence is TGTGCCAGCAGCTTCCGGGACTCCGGTCGCTATGGCTACACCTTC. It encodes CASSFRDSGRYGYTF. The complete variable domain, with remaining parts taken from reference TRBV7-9 and TRBJ1-2, reads DTGVSQNPRHKITKRGQNVTFRCDPISEHNRLYWYRQTLGQGPEFLTYFQNEAQLEKSRLLSDRFSAERPKGSFSTLEIQRTEQGDSAMYLCASSFRDSGRYGYTFGSGTRLTVV.

This clone was seen once. Within the sample, other DNA sequences also encode this same CDR3. The chain combines TRBV9 with TRBJ2-2, with D maybe TRBD2 (5 bases). This CDR3 comprises 14 residues. Germline V gene sequence: CDR1 SGDLS, CDR2 YYNGEE. Between the trimmed V and J ends, which lost 3 bases and 2 bases, there was a span of 8 bases. CDR3 bases: TGTGCCAGCAGCGGGACTGTTAACACCGGGGAGCTGTTTTTT. Protein product: CASSGTVNTGELFF.

This clone was observed a handful of times. The chain recombines TRBV29-1 with TRBJ2-5, with a possible D match to TRBD1 (5 bases). The CDR3 length is 13 residues. V shed 2 bases and J shed 3 bases, with 10 bases lying between them. Germline V gene lookup returns CDR1 SQVTM and CDR2 ANQGSEA. CDR3 loop: CSVERQGKETQYF. The CDR3, as DNA: TGCAGCGTTGAAAGGCAGGGCAAAGAGACCCAGTACTTC.

V usage is TRBV25-1 and J usage is TRBJ2-1; a weak D match, TRBD1 (6 bases). The CDR3 covers 15 residues. With 3 bases removed from V and 8 bases from J, the gap between germline ends came to 17 bases. Germline CDR1 reads MGHDK; CDR2 reads SYGVNS. The CDR3 loop is CASSDAKNRAYEQFF. The CDR3 DNA sequence: TGTGCCAGCAGTGACGCGAAAAACAGGGCCTATGAGCAGTTCTTC.

This chain links TRBV20-1 with TRBJ1-1; maybe TRBD1 (6 bases). Germline V lookup: CDR1 DFQATT, CDR2 SNEGSKA (reference sequence). The CDR3 is 15 residues long. The V and J ends lost 3 bases and 1 base respectively, with 15 bases between them. The CDR3 DNA sequence: TGCAGTGCTAGTAACCCTATGACAGGGAACACTGAAGCTTTCTTT. This encodes CSASNPMTGNTEAFF.

This rearrangement joins TRBV4-1 to TRBJ2-1; 9 bases map to TRBD2. CDR1 is MGHRA and CDR2 is YSYEKL in the germline V gene. The CDR3 is 14 residues long. The J segment lost 1 base and the V segment lost 7 bases, leaving 2 bases of the junction unmatched. The chain's CDR3 is CASKREVSYNEQFF. CDR3 nucleotides: TGCGCCAGCAAGCGGGAGGTTTCCTACAATGAGCAGTTCTTC.

The rearrangement uses TRBV30 and TRBJ1-6, with 7 bases matching TRBD1. This CDR3 has 14 amino acids. Per germline, CDR1 GTSNPN and CDR2 SVGIG (reference sequence). The V gene end was trimmed by 0 bases and the J gene end by 7 bases; junction bases not matched to a gene: 3. This chain's CDR3 is CAWSVQGFNSPLHF. In DNA, the CDR3 is TGTGCCTGGAGTGTACAGGGGTTCAATTCACCCCTCCACTTT.

This clone was counted a single time. The chain combines TRBV5-1 with TRBJ2-2, with TRBD1 identical over 7 bases. The germline gives CDR1 SGHRS, CDR2 YFSETQ. This CDR3 is 14 amino acids long. Trimming cost V 4 bases and J 7 bases; bases outside gene matches: 7. Written as DNA, the CDR3 is TGCGCCAGCAGCCCACGACAGGGATACGGGGAGCTGTTTTTT. Protein sequence: CASSPRQGYGELFF.

This sequence joins TRBV28 and TRBJ1-6; D is unresolved. Germline CDR1 reads MDHEN; CDR2 reads SYDVKM. The CDR3 has 14 amino acids. Between the trimmed V and J ends, which lost 10 bases and 10 bases, there was a span of 20 bases. CDR3 in DNA: TGTGCCACCAAAGAACGGGCGGAGGGATCACCCCTCCACTTT. Amino acid sequence: CATKERAEGSPLHF.

The chain has TRBV2 and TRBJ2-7; 10 bases line up with TRBD1. The germline gives CDR1 SNHLY, CDR2 FYNNEI. Losses at the gene ends were 4 bases for V and 9 bases for J; bases not matched to a gene: 15. This CDR3 contains 16 residues. CDR3 nucleotides: TGTGCCAGCAGTGGAGTTGGGACAGGGGCCGATGGCCGGCAGTACTTC. As protein: CASSGVGTGADGRQYF. Complete variable domain (other parts from reference TRBV2 and TRBJ2-7): EPEVTQTPSHQVTQMGQEVILRCVPISNHLYFYWYRQILGQKVEFLVSFYNNEISEKSEIFDDQFSVERPDGSNFTLKIRSTKLEDSAMYFCASSGVGTGADGRQYFGPGTRLTVT.

This clone showed up just a few times. The V call is TRBV28, the J call TRBJ1-5; 8 bases are a match to TRBD1. V lost 6 bases and J lost 5; bases outside the gene matches: 6. The CDR3 length is 14 residues. The V gene's germline CDR1 is MDHEN and CDR2 SYDVKM. Here the CDR3 reads CASRKTQGDQPQHF. The CDR3 nucleotides are TGTGCCAGCAGGAAGACACAGGGGGATCAGCCCCAGCATTTT.

This clone was seen only a few times. The chain recombines TRBV24-1 with TRBJ2-6, with D perhaps matching TRBD2 (5 bases). Between the trimmed V and J ends, which lost 4 bases and 1 base, there was a span of 10 bases. The V gene's germline CDR1 is KGHDR and CDR2 SFDVKD. CDR3 length: 16 amino acids. CDR3 loop: CATSDTRESGANVLTF. The CDR3 DNA is TGTGCCACCAGTGACACGAGGGAGTCTGGGGCCAACGTCCTGACTTTC.

This clone was seen many times. J is TRBJ2-1 and V is TRBV9, with 12 bases lining up with TRBD2. Germline CDR1 SGDLS, CDR2 YYNGEE. Trimming took 3 bases from V and 8 from J; bases not matched to a gene: 3. The CDR3 sequence is 14 residues long. CDR3 in amino acids: CASSASGRVDEQFF. The CDR3 nucleotides read TGTGCCAGCAGCGCTAGCGGGAGGGTTGATGAGCAGTTCTTC.

The rearrangement uses TRBV7-9 and TRBJ2-2, with D uncertain. The CDR3 loop spans 13 amino acids. Germline CDR1 reads SEHNR; CDR2 reads FQNEAQ (reference sequence). The V gene lost 5 bases and the J gene lost 10 bases, with 14 bases spanning the gap. CDR3 bases: TGTGCCAGCAGCCCCCCCCCAACTGAGGAGCTGTTTTTT. Translated: CASSPPPTEELFF.